This T cell receptor (beta chain) is drawn from a study of blood T cell repertoires in COVID-19. Across the study: Material from acute and convalescent COVID-19 was sourced from the United States, Italy and Spain.

Under the authors' procedure: From reference gene primer amplification, estimates of nucleated cell counts were derived. TCRdb's copy holds only in-frame clones and misses some; the assay was immunoSEQ multiplex PCR. The V and J calls and clone size come from that table; D and trimming were worked out from the DNA. The sample lists 190,000 or so clones, about 93% occurring once. This clone was detected only once. Germline V lookup: CDR1 DFQATT, CDR2 SNEGSKA (reference sequence). The CDR3 extends over 15 amino acids. V shed 3 bases, J shed 2 bases, and the junction held 7 bases outside the gene matches. The Seattle patients, enrolled during active infection, were followed longitudinally.

The clonotype was recovered from a man aged 25 to 40 with COVID-19, enrolled during active disease. Sequenced sample: peripheral blood. This chain joins TRBV20-1 and TRBJ2-5; TRBD2 aligns across 9 bases. As DNA, the CDR3 is TGCAGTGCTAGTCCAGGACTAGCGATACAAGAGACCCAGTACTTC. Its translation: CSASPGLAIQETQYF.